Listed here are 2 T cell receptor beta chains from one sample, sequenced in a study of T-cell reconstitution after alpha-beta-depleted transplantation in children. Researchers prepared the TCRbeta library using unique molecular identifiers, the study reports. Each CDR3 protein gets one entry after TCRdb re-called the PCR reads with MiXCR. The sample has roughly 190,000 distinct CDR3 sequences; roughly 15% are singletons. The source was PBMCs from the stem cell graft donor, collected from the stem cell graft. The receptors derive from a human donor who donated a stem cell graft to a child with acute lymphoblastic leukemia.

The sample holds many counts of this clonotype. The rearrangement links TRBV5-6 to TRBJ1-1; D is undetermined. V lost 2 bases and J lost 2, with 13 bases in between. Germline loops: CDR1 SGHDT, CDR2 YYEEEE. There are 15 residues in the CDR3. The CDR3 loop reads CASSLIHSVNTEAFF. The CDR3 bases are TGTGCCAGCAGCTTAATCCACTCCGTCAACACTGAAGCTTTCTTT.

This clonotype was seen repeatedly, ten times or more. The chain employs TRBV7-9 and TRBJ1-3; the D is unclear. The CDR3 extends over 14 amino acids. The germline CDR1 and CDR2 sequences are SEHNR and FQNEAQ (reference sequence). The V end lost 3 bases, the J end lost 4 bases, and 10 bases lay between the germline ends. The CDR3: CASSLRSSGNTIYF. The CDR3 coding sequence is TGTGCCAGCAGCTTGCGGAGTTCCGGAAACACCATATATTTT.